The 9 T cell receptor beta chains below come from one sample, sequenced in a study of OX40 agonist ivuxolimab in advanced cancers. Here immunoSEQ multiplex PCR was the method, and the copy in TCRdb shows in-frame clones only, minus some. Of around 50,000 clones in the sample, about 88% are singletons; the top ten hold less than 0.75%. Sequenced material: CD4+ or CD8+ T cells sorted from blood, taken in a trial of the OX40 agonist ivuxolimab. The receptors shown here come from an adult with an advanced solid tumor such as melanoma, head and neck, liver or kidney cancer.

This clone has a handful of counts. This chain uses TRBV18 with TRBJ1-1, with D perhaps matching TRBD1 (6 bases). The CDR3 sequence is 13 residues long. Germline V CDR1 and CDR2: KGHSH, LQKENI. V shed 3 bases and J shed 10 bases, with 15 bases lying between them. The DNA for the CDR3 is TGTGCCAGCTCACCGAGGGGGGCGCGGGGAGCTTTCTTT. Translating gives CASSPRGARGAFF.

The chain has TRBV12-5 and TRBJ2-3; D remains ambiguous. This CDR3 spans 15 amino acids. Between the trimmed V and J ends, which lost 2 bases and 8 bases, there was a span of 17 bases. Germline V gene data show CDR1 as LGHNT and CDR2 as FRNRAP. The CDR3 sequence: CASGLFRSDFGTQYF. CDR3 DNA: TGTGCTAGTGGTTTGTTCCGGTCAGACTTTGGTACGCAGTATTTT. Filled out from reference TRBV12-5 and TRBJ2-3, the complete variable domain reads DARVTQTPRHKVTEMGQEVTMRCQPILGHNTVFWYRQTMMQGLELLAYFRNRAPLDDSGMPKDRFSAEMPDATLATLKIQPSEPRDSAVYFCASGLFRSDFGTQYFGPGTRLTVL.

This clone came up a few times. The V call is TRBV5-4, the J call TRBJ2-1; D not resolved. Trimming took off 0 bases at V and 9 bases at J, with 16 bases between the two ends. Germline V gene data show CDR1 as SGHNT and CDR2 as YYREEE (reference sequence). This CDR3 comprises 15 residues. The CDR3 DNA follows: TGTGCCAGCAGCTTGGGAGGACGCGGTTTCAGTGAGCAGTTCTTC. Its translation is CASSLGGRGFSEQFF.

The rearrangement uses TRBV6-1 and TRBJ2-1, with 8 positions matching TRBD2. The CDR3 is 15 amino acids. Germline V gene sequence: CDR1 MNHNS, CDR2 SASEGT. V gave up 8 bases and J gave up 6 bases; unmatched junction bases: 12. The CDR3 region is CASQGLARTPNEQFF. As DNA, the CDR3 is TGTGCCAGCCAAGGACTAGCCCGAACCCCCAATGAGCAGTTCTTC.

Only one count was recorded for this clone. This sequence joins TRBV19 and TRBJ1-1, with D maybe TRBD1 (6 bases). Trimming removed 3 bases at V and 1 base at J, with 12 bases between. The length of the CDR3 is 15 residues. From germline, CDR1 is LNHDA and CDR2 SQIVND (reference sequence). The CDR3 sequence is CASSIRGEGNTEAFF. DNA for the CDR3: TGTGCCAGTAGTATCAGGGGAGAGGGGAACACTGAAGCTTTCTTT.

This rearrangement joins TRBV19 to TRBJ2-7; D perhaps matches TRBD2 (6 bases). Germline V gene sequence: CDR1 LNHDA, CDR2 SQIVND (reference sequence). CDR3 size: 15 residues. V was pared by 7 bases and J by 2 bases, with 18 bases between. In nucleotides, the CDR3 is TGTGCCAGTACAAGGGACGGTGGAGGGACCTACGAGCAGTACTTC. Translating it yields CASTRDGGGTYEQYF.

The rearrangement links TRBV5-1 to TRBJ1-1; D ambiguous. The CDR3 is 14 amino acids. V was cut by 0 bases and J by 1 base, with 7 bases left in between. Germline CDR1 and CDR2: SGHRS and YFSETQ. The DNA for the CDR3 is TGCGCCAGCAGCTTGGACAGTCGGAACACTGAAGCTTTCTTT. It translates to CASSLDSRNTEAFF.

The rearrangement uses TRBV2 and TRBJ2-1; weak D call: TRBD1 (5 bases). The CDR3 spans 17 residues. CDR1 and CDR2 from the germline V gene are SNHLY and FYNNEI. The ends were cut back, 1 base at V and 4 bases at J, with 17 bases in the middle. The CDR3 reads CASSEGAGRSLYNEQFF. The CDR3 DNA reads TGTGCCAGCAGTGAAGGGGCAGGGCGGAGCCTTTACAATGAGCAGTTCTTC.

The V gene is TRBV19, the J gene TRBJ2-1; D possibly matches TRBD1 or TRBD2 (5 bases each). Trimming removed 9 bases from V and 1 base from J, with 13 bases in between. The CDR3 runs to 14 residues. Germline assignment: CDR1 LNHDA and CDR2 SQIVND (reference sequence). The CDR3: CASHRDESYNEQFF. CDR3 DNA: TGTGCCAGCCACCGGGACGAATCCTACAATGAGCAGTTCTTC.